This T cell receptor beta chain is drawn from a study of tissue T cells after allogeneic stem cell transplantation. General study points: Few T cell clones were shared across patients, but motif clusters showed tissue-specific shared signatures.

Worth noting for this clone: No antigen is known for it.

Clones were sequenced by immunoSEQ multiplex PCR, and TCRdb holds only the in-frame ones, with some missing. This repertoire shows approximately 6,300 clones, around three fifths found once; its top ten account for more than 13%. Non-transplant comparator patients with other cancers had at least five gastrointestinal samples and no known gastrointestinal disease. This TCR came from a woman aged 18 to 55 with breast cancer. The input for sequencing was duodenum tissue, taken at autopsy.

The CDR3 region is CASSREPGLAATDTQYF. In DNA, the CDR3 is TGCGCCAGCAGCCGAGAACCGGGACTAGCGGCCACAGATACGCAGTATTTT. The rearrangement links TRBV4-3 to TRBJ2-3; 11 nucleotides match TRBD2. The V and J ends lost 4 bases and 2 bases, in that order; junction bases with no gene match: 8. Looked up from germline, CDR1 is LGHNA and CDR2 is YSLEER. The CDR3 is made up of 17 amino acids.